This T cell receptor (beta chain) emerged from a study of CD8 T cells in ankylosing spondylitis. One entry per CDR3 protein, called by TCRdb with MiXCR from the 5' RACE reads. Of about 96,000 distinct CDR3 sequences in the sample, roughly 30% were seen once. Germline CDR1 reads SEHNR; CDR2 reads FQNEAQ (reference sequence). Trimming shortened V by 2 bases and J by 7 bases, and 8 bases separated the two germline ends. The CDR3 loop spans 13 amino acids. The sample was blood, either unsorted or a sorted T cell fraction (not recorded which). This chain uses TRBV7-9 with TRBJ2-2; D unresolved. This TCR derives from a male donor with ankylosing spondylitis or in good health (not recorded which). CDR3 bases: TGTGCCAGCAGCTTAAGTAGTAGCGGGGAGCTGTTTTTT. It yields the protein CASSLSSSGELFF.